The 11 T cell receptor beta chains below were found in one sample sequenced in a study of OX40 agonist ivuxolimab in advanced cancers. Clones were read by immunoSEQ multiplex PCR, and TCRdb kept only the in-frame ones, dropping some. The sample holds tens of thousands of clones; 89% are singletons and the top ten take roughly an eighth. The material was CD4+ or CD8+ T cells sorted from blood, obtained in a trial of the OX40 agonist ivuxolimab. The receptor source for this set is an adult with an advanced solid tumor such as melanoma, head and neck, liver or kidney cancer.

This clone was seen only a few times. The J gene is TRBJ2-3, the V gene TRBV6-6; D uncertain. CDR1 MNHNY and CDR2 SVGAGI come from the germline V gene (reference sequence). The CDR3 extends over 13 amino acids. Trimming took 1 base from V and 2 from J, leaving 4 bases between them. CDR3 DNA: TGTGCCAGCAGTTACTTTGTCACAGATACGCAGTATTTT. Translated, it gives CASSYFVTDTQYF.

This rearrangement joins TRBV7-9 to TRBJ2-1; 12 nucleotides agree with TRBD2. The germline gives CDR1 SEHNR, CDR2 FQNEAQ (reference sequence). Trimming at V came to 4 bases and at J to 9 bases, leaving 7 bases not matched to a gene. The CDR3 contains 15 residues. The CDR3 nucleotides read TGTGCCAGCAGCTCCCGGACTAGCGGGAACCGTGAGCAGTTCTTC. Amino acid sequence: CASSSRTSGNREQFF.

This chain uses TRBV7-9 with TRBJ1-2; no firm D call. The CDR3 contains 12 residues. V shed 5 bases and J shed 8 bases, with 12 bases lying between them. Per germline, CDR1 SEHNR and CDR2 FQNEAQ (reference sequence). CDR3: CASSGGSEGYTF. In DNA form, the CDR3 reads TGTGCCAGCAGCGGAGGGTCGGAGGGCTACACCTTC.

The chain recombines TRBV15 with TRBJ1-5, with D perhaps matching TRBD1 (6 bases). The CDR3 runs to 15 residues. The germline gives CDR1 LNHNV, CDR2 YYDKDF (reference sequence). Trimming pared 7 bases from V and 0 bases from J, leaving 13 bases between. The CDR3 protein is CATTSQGNSNQPQHF. The CDR3 DNA reads as TGTGCCACCACCTCACAGGGCAATAGCAATCAGCCCCAGCATTTT.

The chain joins TRBV13 to TRBJ2-1, with TRBD1 identical over 7 bases. The CDR3 is 15 residues long. Germline trimming cut 0 bases from V and 2 bases from J; bases unmatched to any gene: 1. CDR1 is PRHDT and CDR2 is FYEKMQ in the germline V gene (reference sequence). CDR3 DNA: TGTGCCAGCAGCTTAGGAGGGGGCGCCTACAATGAGCAGTTCTTC. Translation: CASSLGGGAYNEQFF. The full variable domain, rest sourced from reference TRBV13 and TRBJ2-1, is AAGVIQSPRHLIKEKRETATLKCYPIPRHDTVYWYQQGPGQDPQFLISFYEKMQSDKGSIPDRFSAQQFSDYHSELNMSSLELGDSALYFCASSLGGGAYNEQFFGPGTRLTVL.

This chain joins TRBV13 and TRBJ1-2; D is uncertain. The germline V and J ends were trimmed by 4 bases and 6 bases, with 9 bases remaining between them. From germline, CDR1 is PRHDT and CDR2 FYEKMQ (reference sequence). This CDR3 contains 12 residues. The CDR3 is CASSSDRNGYTF. The CDR3 DNA follows: TGTGCCAGCAGCTCGGACCGAAATGGCTACACCTTC.

This chain connects TRBV6-6 to TRBJ2-1; D may be TRBD2 (6 bases). Trimming removed 3 bases from V and 3 bases from J, with 12 bases in between. This CDR3 spans 15 amino acids. Germline lookup yields CDR1 MNHNY and CDR2 SVGAGI (reference sequence). In DNA, the CDR3 is TGTGCCAGCAGTTATGGGGGAGGCCTCTACAATGAGCAGTTCTTC. It encodes CASSYGGGLYNEQFF.

In this sample, this clone is medium-sized (0.01 to 0.1%). CDR3 sequence reads: CASSQIIAGGYEQYF. DNA for the CDR3: TGCGCCAGCAGCCAAATAATAGCGGGAGGCTACGAGCAGTACTTC. The chain uses TRBV4-1 and TRBJ2-7; the match to TRBD2 covers 10 bases. The CDR3 contains 15 residues. In germline, CDR1 is MGHRA, CDR2 YSYEKL. V shed 2 bases, J shed 3 bases, and the junction held 4 bases outside the gene matches.

V and J are TRBV27 and TRBJ1-1; maybe TRBD1 (5 bases). Per germline, CDR1 MNHEY and CDR2 SMNVEV (reference sequence). This CDR3 region has 14 residues. V was trimmed by 4 bases and J by 0 bases, leaving 9 bases between them. The chain's CDR3 is CASSSDSMNTEAFF. Written as DNA, the CDR3 is TGTGCCAGCAGTTCCGACAGCATGAACACTGAAGCTTTCTTT.

In this sample, this clone turned up once. The chain carries TRBV6-6 and TRBJ2-2; D call uncertain. The CDR3 has 13 amino acids. V was trimmed by 8 bases and J by 5 bases, leaving 12 bases between them. Germline CDR1 MNHNY, CDR2 SVGAGI (reference sequence). CDR3: CASCESGTGELFF. CDR3 in DNA: TGTGCCAGCTGCGAGAGTGGAACCGGGGAGCTGTTTTTT.

This sequence joins TRBV10-3 and TRBJ1-2; unclear D gene. V lost 10 bases, J lost 5 bases, and 8 bases lay in between. This CDR3 is 10 amino acids long. Looked up from germline, CDR1 is ENHRY and CDR2 is SYGVKD. The CDR3 DNA sequence: TGTGCCACCTGGAGTTATGGCTACACCTTC. Translation: CATWSYGYTF.